This is a list of T cell receptor beta chains from one sample in a study of shared clonotypes between healthy human individuals. TCRdb's copy holds only in-frame clones and misses some; the assay was immunoSEQ multiplex PCR. The sample contains 400,000 to 500,000 clones, around 80% of which appear only once. Sequences were obtained from PBMCs. The receptors originated from a woman aged 35 to 49 in good health. Some clones in this sample may be carry-over from other donors' samples. Both conserved end residues are part of each CDR3. The D gene is left open where the match is weak. The listing skips clone size in some rows; elsewhere it reads once, few, many or a size class.

V gene	clone size	J gene	D gene	CDR3 DNA	CDR3 protein
TRBV30	.	TRBJ2-7	.	TGTGCCTGGAGTGTACCCAGTCGGGGCTACGAGCAGTACTTC	CAWSVPSRGYEQYF
TRBV7-2	once	TRBJ2-1	TRBD2	TGTGCCAGCAGCTTTGGGGGACTAGGGGGTGAGCAGTTCTTC	CASSFGGLGGEQFF
TRBV15	.	TRBJ2-1	TRBD1	TGTGCCACCAGCAGCGCTTCCGGGACAGGGAGTTACAATGAGCAGTTCTTC	CATSSASGTGSYNEQFF
TRBV7-9	.	TRBJ2-7	TRBD2	TGTGCCAGCAGCGCGCTAGCGGGAGCCATCTCCTACGAGCAGTACTTC	CASSALAGAISYEQYF
TRBV13	once	TRBJ2-3	TRBD2	TGTGCCAGCAGCTTCCGGGGGGGCACAGATACGCAGTATTTT	CASSFRGGTDTQYF
TRBV4-3	.	TRBJ2-3	TRBD1	TGCGCCAGCAGCCAAGATTGGACAGGGGGGTTGTCGGATACGCAGTATTTT	CASSQDWTGGLSDTQYF
TRBV7-9	many	TRBJ1-1	.	TGTGCCAGCAGCTCAAGACAGGAGGCAACTGAAGCTTTCTTT	CASSSRQEATEAFF
TRBV5-4	.	TRBJ2-5	TRBD1	TGTGCCAGCAGCTTGGAAACAGGGGGCGCAGAGACCCAGTACTTC	CASSLETGGAETQYF
TRBV28	.	TRBJ2-1	TRBD2	TGTGCCAGCAGTTTATTCCAGCGGGGGGCGTACAATGAGCAGTTCTTC	CASSLFQRGAYNEQFF
TRBV5-4	.	TRBJ1-1	.	TGTGCCAGCAGCTTGGACAGTCGGGACACTGAAGCTTTCTTT	CASSLDSRDTEAFF
TRBV28	.	TRBJ1-3	.	TGTGCCAGCACCACCGTAGGCTCTGGAAACACCATATATTTT	CASTTVGSGNTIYF
TRBV7-2	.	TRBJ2-5	.	TGTGCCAGCAGCCAACGGAGGGGTTACGAGACCCAGTACTTC	CASSQRRGYETQYF
TRBV19	.	TRBJ2-7	TRBD2	TGTGCCAGTAGTCTGGGATCCGGGACTACCTACGAGCAGTACTTC	CASSLGSGTTYEQYF
TRBV10-3	few	TRBJ2-7	.	TGTGCCATCAGTGTGGGCCCTAGCCGCTCCTACGAGCAGTACTTC	CAISVGPSRSYEQYF
TRBV6-4	.	TRBJ2-1	.	TGTGCCAGCAGTATGGACAAGAGCTCCTACAATGAGCAGTTCTTC	CASSMDKSSYNEQFF
TRBV4-1	.	TRBJ2-7	.	TGCGCCAGCAGCCAAGATGCAGTCACCTACGAGCAGTACTTC	CASSQDAVTYEQYF
TRBV9	.	TRBJ1-1	.	TGTGCCAGCAGCCTCAGCATCGGGGTTGGGGGGAACACTGAAGCTTTCTTT	CASSLSIGVGGNTEAFF
TRBV5-4	.	TRBJ2-1	TRBD2	TGTGCCAGCAGCGAAAGAGCGGGAAGCTACAATGAGCAGTTCTTC	CASSERAGSYNEQFF
TRBV7-9	.	TRBJ1-1	.	TGTGCCAGCAGCCTACTTCCAGGAGGTGGTGAAGCTTTCTTT	CASSLLPGGGEAFF
TRBV29-1	.	TRBJ2-5	.	TGCAGCGTTGAAGGGGGAGCTCTCGGGACCCAGTACTTC	CSVEGGALGTQYF
TRBV6-1	.	TRBJ1-5	TRBD1	TGTGCCAGCAGTGGGGACAGGTGGGGAACCCAGCATTTT	CASSGDRWGTQHF
TRBV7-3	.	TRBJ2-2	.	TGTGCCAGCAGCCTGGACCCCACCGGGGAGCTGTTTTTT	CASSLDPTGELFF
TRBV28	.	TRBJ1-3	.	TGTGCCAGCAGTCCGCGACAGGCTATCTTATATTTT	CASSPRQAILYF
TRBV29-1	.	TRBJ2-2	TRBD2	TGCAGCGTTGCGGGGACTAGCGGGACTGGCGGGGAGCTGTTTTTT	CSVAGTSGTGGELFF
TRBV11-2	.	TRBJ2-3	.	TGTGCCAGCAGCAACTGGGACGTCGGTGTGGGGTATTTT	CASSNWDVGVGYF
TRBV6-1	.	TRBJ1-2	.	TGTGCCAGCAGTGAAGCGTTGGGGGCTAACTATGGCTACACCTTC	CASSEALGANYGYTF
TRBV5-1	.	TRBJ1-5	TRBD1	TGCGCCAGCAGCCCAGGAGACAGGGGGCCCCAGCATTTT	CASSPGDRGPQHF
TRBV15	.	TRBJ2-1	.	TGTGCCACCAGAGGGGGGGACACCCTTAGGAATGAGCAGTTCTTC	CATRGGDTLRNEQFF
TRBV7-9	.	TRBJ2-6	TRBD1	TGTGCCAGCAGCCCGGACAGGGGGCTTGGGGCCAACGTCCTGACTTTC	CASSPDRGLGANVLTF
TRBV28	.	TRBJ1-5	.	TGTGCCAGCAGGTCGACACAGGTTAGCAATCAGCCCCAGCATTTT	CASRSTQVSNQPQHF
TRBV6-1	few	TRBJ2-1	.	TGTGCCAGCAGCCTCGGGAACCTGGGGTACAATGAGCAGTTCTTC	CASSLGNLGYNEQFF
TRBV23-1	.	TRBJ1-1	.	TGCGCCAGCCGATCACCCAACACTGAAGCTTTCTTT	CASRSPNTEAFF
TRBV18	many	TRBJ2-2	.	TGTGCCAGCTCACCTTGGCCGGGTCTGAACACCGGGGAGCTGTTTTTT	CASSPWPGLNTGELFF
TRBV18	.	TRBJ1-2	.	TGTGCCAGCTCACCGGGCAGGGAAAATGGCTACACCTTC	CASSPGRENGYTF
TRBV5-4	few	TRBJ2-2	.	TGTGCCAGCAGCTGGGACGGCGGCTTTGGAGTGCTGTTTTTT	CASSWDGGFGVLFF
TRBV7-8	.	TRBJ2-1	TRBD2	TGTGCCAGCAGCTCCACTAGCGGGAGGGCCCGGGATGAGCAGTTCTTC	CASSSTSGRARDEQFF
TRBV10-3	.	TRBJ1-2	.	TGTGCCACGGGTGGGGACAACTATGGCTACACCTTC	CATGGDNYGYTF
TRBV21-1	.	TRBJ2-7	.	TGTGCCAGCAGCACTGGGGGGACTAGCGACCCGTCCTACGAGCAGTACTTC	CASSTGGTSDPSYEQYF
TRBV14	once	TRBJ2-5	.	TGTGCCAGCAGCCAGATCCGGGGGGAGACCCAGTACTTC	CASSQIRGETQYF
TRBV5-3	.	TRBJ2-1	.	TGTGCCAGAAGCCCGCCAGGGCACAATGAGCAGTTCTTC	CARSPPGHNEQFF
TRBV20-1	.	TRBJ2-1	.	TGCAGTGCAGCCCTAGCCTATGAGCAGTTCTTC	CSAALAYEQFF
TRBV27	.	TRBJ2-7	TRBD2	TGTGCCAGCAGTTTAGGACTAGCTGCCACCTACGAGCAGTACTTC	CASSLGLAATYEQYF
TRBV10-1	.	TRBJ2-7	TRBD2	TGCGCCAGCAGTGGGGGACTAGCGGGGGCCTACGAGCAGTACTTC	CASSGGLAGAYEQYF
TRBV27	.	TRBJ1-1	.	TGTGCCAGCAGGGACATGTGGGACACTGAAGCTTTCTTT	CASRDMWDTEAFF
TRBV7-2	.	TRBJ2-1	TRBD1	TGTGCCAGCAGCTTAGCATTGGGACAGGGGCCGCAGAGCTCCTACAATGAGCAGTTCTTC	CASSLALGQGPQSSYNEQFF
TRBV27	.	TRBJ2-1	TRBD2	TGTGCCAGCAGTTCAGCGGGGACTAGCGAGGGTAGGAATGAGCAGTTCTTC	CASSSAGTSEGRNEQFF
TRBV13	.	TRBJ2-5	.	TGTGCCAGCAGCTCACTGGGCGACAGACAAGAGACCCAGTACTTC	CASSSLGDRQETQYF
TRBV7-3	.	TRBJ2-1	.	TGTGCCAGCAGCCTAACTAGGTTCGATGAGCAGTTCTTC	CASSLTRFDEQFF
TRBV4-2	.	TRBJ2-2	.	TGTGCCAGCAGCTGGGGGGCCCCACCCTCCACCGGGGAGCTGTTTTTT	CASSWGAPPSTGELFF
TRBV7-2	.	TRBJ2-1	TRBD2	TGTGCCAGCAGCTCCCGGACTAGCGGGAGCTACAGCTCCTACAATGAGCAGTTCTTC	CASSSRTSGSYSSYNEQFF
TRBV7-2	once	TRBJ2-5	.	TGTGCCAGCAGCCGGAAGGGGGACGAGACCCAGTACTTC	CASSRKGDETQYF
TRBV30	many	TRBJ2-1	TRBD2	TGTGCCTGGAGAGGGAAGCGGGAGGGCTCCTACAATGAGCAGTTCTTC	CAWRGKREGSYNEQFF
TRBV7-2	.	TRBJ2-4	TRBD2	TGTGCCAGCAGTTATGAGTTAGCGGGAGGGCCGTTAAACATTCAGTACTTC	CASSYELAGGPLNIQYF
TRBV15	.	TRBJ1-5	.	TGTGCCACCAGCAGACGTGCAGAGCTCAATCAGCCCCAGCATTTT	CATSRRAELNQPQHF